The rows below give T cell receptor beta chains drawn from one sample of a study of T cell changes during pregnancy in multiple sclerosis. Method: immunoSEQ multiplex PCR; TCRdb's copy keeps in-frame clones and lacks some. The sample contains about 77,000 clones, about 88% of which appear only once. Sample: peripheral blood, taken before pregnancy. Receptor source: a female donor with multiple sclerosis, enrolled in a pregnancy study. Both conserved end residues are part of each CDR3. D genes are given only for firm matches. Clone sizes are given selectively: once, few, many, or a class where the clone is expanded.

CDR3nt	CDR3aa	v_gene	abundance	j_gene	d_gene
TGTGCCAGTAAGCAAGAATATAATTCACCCCTCCACTTT	CASKQEYNSPLHF	TRBV19	.	TRBJ1-6	.
TGCGCCAGCAGCCGAGGACTAGCGGGGGCCGACGGGGTCACAGATACGCAGTATTTT	CASSRGLAGADGVTDTQYF	TRBV4-3	.	TRBJ2-3	TRBD2
TGTGCCAGCAGCCCCCCGGGGTGGGGGCGTGAGCAGTTCTTC	CASSPPGWGREQFF	TRBV7-2	.	TRBJ2-1	.
TGCGCCAGCAGCCAAGAAACAGCAGGTCCAGAAGCTTTCTTT	CASSQETAGPEAFF	TRBV4-1	few	TRBJ1-1	.
TGTGCCAGCAGTGAAGGGACAGGAGGATCCGAGACCCAGTACTTC	CASSEGTGGSETQYF	TRBV6-4	few	TRBJ2-5	TRBD1
TGCGCCAGCAGCCAAGTGTCAGGACAGCGCGGCTATGGCTACACCTTC	CASSQVSGQRGYGYTF	TRBV4-1	.	TRBJ1-2	.
TGCGCCAGCAGCCACCCCGAGGGGACTGTCTATGGCTACACCTTC	CASSHPEGTVYGYTF	TRBV4-1	.	TRBJ1-2	.
TGTGCCAGCAGTGAAGGAGGAGGGCTAAGGTACCCGGCTAACTATGGCTACACCTTC	CASSEGGGLRYPANYGYTF	TRBV6-4	.	TRBJ1-2	.
TGTGCCAGCAGCCCGGACAGTAATTCACCCCTCCACTTT	CASSPDSNSPLHF	TRBV7-2	.	TRBJ1-6	.
TGTGCCAGCAGCTTAGCCCCCCAGCAGCCCCAGCATTTT	CASSLAPQQPQHF	TRBV7-2	.	TRBJ1-5	.
TGTGCCAGCAGGACAGGGGCGGGGGAATTCGGCCCCATATATTTT	CASRTGAGEFGPIYF	TRBV6-1	.	TRBJ1-3	TRBD1
TGCAGTGCCGACTCGGTATGGACCTTC	CSADSVWTF	TRBV20-1	.	TRBJ1-2	.
TGTGCCAGCAGTTCCCAGGGGAGAGAGCAGTACTTC	CASSSQGREQYF	TRBV2	.	TRBJ2-7	.
TGTGCCAGCAGCCTTACCGGGGAGCTGTTTTTT	CASSLTGELFF	TRBV11-2	.	TRBJ2-2	.
TGTGCCAGCAGTTGTTCAGGGGTAATGTGCACAGATACGCAGTATTTT	CASSCSGVMCTDTQYF	TRBV28	.	TRBJ2-3	.
TGTGCCAGCAACACACCCCTCGGGGACACTGAAGCTTTCTTT	CASNTPLGDTEAFF	TRBV6-5	.	TRBJ1-1	.
TGTGCCATACTAGCGGGGGAGGGGCAGTACTTC	CAILAGEGQYF	TRBV28	.	TRBJ2-7	TRBD2
TGTGCCAGCTCACCCCTTGTACAAAGCTCCTACAATGAGCAGTTCTTC	CASSPLVQSSYNEQFF	TRBV18	.	TRBJ2-1	.
TGTGCCTGGAGACAGGGGAAGGGTGGCTACACCTTC	CAWRQGKGGYTF	TRBV30	few	TRBJ1-2	TRBD1
TGCGCCAGCAGCGTGCAGGGTCCTAATGAAAAACTGTTTTTT	CASSVQGPNEKLFF	TRBV5-1	.	TRBJ1-4	.
TGTGCCAGCAGCGACATACGGGGGGTTGGAGATACGCAGTATTTT	CASSDIRGVGDTQYF	TRBV9	.	TRBJ2-3	TRBD2
TGTGCCAGCAGCTTGTTGGACAGGGGGCCCACCGGGGAGCTGTTTTTT	CASSLLDRGPTGELFF	TRBV5-6	.	TRBJ2-2	TRBD1
TGTGCCAGCAGCTTTAGGATCCAGGTAGTGAACACTGAAGCTTTCTTT	CASSFRIQVVNTEAFF	TRBV5-6	.	TRBJ1-1	.
TGCGCCAGCAGCTTGGGAGGGTTTGGTGGCTACACCTTC	CASSLGGFGGYTF	TRBV5-1	.	TRBJ1-2	.
TGTGCCAGCAGTCCGACCCAGGGGGGCCTCAATGGCTACACCTTC	CASSPTQGGLNGYTF	TRBV28	once	TRBJ1-2	TRBD1
TGTGCCAGCAGTCTTCTAGCGGGGGAGTACACCGGGGAGCTGTTTTTT	CASSLLAGEYTGELFF	TRBV9	.	TRBJ2-2	TRBD2
TGTGCCAGCAGTGCGACAGGGCTTAAAAATTCACCCCTCCACTTT	CASSATGLKNSPLHF	TRBV6-4	.	TRBJ1-6	TRBD1
TGTGCCAGCAGTGAGAGGGAAGGCGCTGAAGCTTTCTTT	CASSEREGAEAFF	TRBV6-1	.	TRBJ1-1	.
TGTGCCAGCAGCTTATTGGGGGGGGTCACTGAAGCTTTCTTT	CASSLLGGVTEAFF	TRBV11-3	.	TRBJ1-1	.
TGTGCCAGCAGCGCCCGACACCCGGTCTCTGGAAACACCATATATTTT	CASSARHPVSGNTIYF	TRBV7-8	.	TRBJ1-3	.
TGTGCCAGCAGTGAGGAAGCGGGGGGGCAAGATACGCAGTATTTT	CASSEEAGGQDTQYF	TRBV6-4	.	TRBJ2-3	TRBD2
TGCGCCAGCAGCCAAGATATAGGACAGGGCAAGACCCAGTACTTC	CASSQDIGQGKTQYF	TRBV4-3	.	TRBJ2-5	TRBD1
TGCAGTGGCGGTATCCAAGAGACCCAGTACTTC	CSGGIQETQYF	TRBV20-1	.	TRBJ2-5	.
TGCGCCAGCAGCCAAGATCTCGGGCGGGGGGGCCGAACTGAGCAGTTCTTC	CASSQDLGRGGRTEQFF	TRBV4-3	.	TRBJ2-1	TRBD2
TGTGCCAGCAGCTTATCTCAACTCAATGAGCAGTTCTTC	CASSLSQLNEQFF	TRBV7-9	.	TRBJ2-1	.
TGTGCCAGCAGCTTGTCGGCAGGGGATAACACTGAAGCTTTCTTT	CASSLSAGDNTEAFF	TRBV5-4	.	TRBJ1-1	.
TGTGCCAGTAGGGATCCGGGGGGACACCCGAGCTATGGCTACACCTTC	CASRDPGGHPSYGYTF	TRBV7-2	.	TRBJ1-2	.
TGTGCCAGCAGACTTACGGTCCAGGGCGAGACCCAGTACTTC	CASRLTVQGETQYF	TRBV5-4	.	TRBJ2-5	.
TGTGCCAGCAGGCGTGATGTAAACATTCAGTACTTC	CASRRDVNIQYF	TRBV6-6	.	TRBJ2-4	.
TGCGCCAGCAGCCAAGGGACAGGGAACTATGGCTACACCTTC	CASSQGTGNYGYTF	TRBV4-1	.	TRBJ1-2	TRBD1
TGTGCCAGCAGTTTCGAACCGACAGGGGATTACGGTAATGAGCAGTTCTTC	CASSFEPTGDYGNEQFF	TRBV7-2	.	TRBJ2-1	TRBD1
TGTGCCAGCAGTTGGGGGGTAGGCTATGGCTACACCTTC	CASSWGVGYGYTF	TRBV7-8	.	TRBJ1-2	.
TGTGCCAGCAGCTCGGGACATTCGAACACTGAAGCTTTCTTT	CASSSGHSNTEAFF	TRBV7-2	.	TRBJ1-1	.
TGCGCCAGCAGCTTGACACTAGCGGGGGGTTACAATGAGCAGTTCTTC	CASSLTLAGGYNEQFF	TRBV5-1	.	TRBJ2-1	TRBD2
TGCGCCAGCGGCCTAGCGGGGACAGATACGCAGTATTTT	CASGLAGTDTQYF	TRBV10-2	.	TRBJ2-3	TRBD2
TGCAGCGTTTTTGAAGGGGGGGGTAACTATGGCTACACCTTC	CSVFEGGGNYGYTF	TRBV29-1	.	TRBJ1-2	.
TGTGCCAGCAGGCTATCTAGCGGGGCCTTCAATGAGCAGTTCTTC	CASRLSSGAFNEQFF	TRBV7-2	.	TRBJ2-1	TRBD2
TGCGCCAGCAGCCAAGAGGGGCATGCCTGGGGCTACACCTTC	CASSQEGHAWGYTF	TRBV4-3	.	TRBJ1-2	.
TGCGCCAGCAGCCGCGGGGGGCTCTCCCCAGATACGCAGTATTTT	CASSRGGLSPDTQYF	TRBV5-1	.	TRBJ2-3	TRBD2
TGCGCCAGCTCTCGGGACAGGGAGGTAGGGTATGGCTACACCTTC	CASSRDREVGYGYTF	TRBV5-1	.	TRBJ1-2	TRBD1
TGTGCCAGCTCACCCCAGGTGTCTGGGGCAGGAAGAAAGAACACTGAAGCTTTCTTT	CASSPQVSGAGRKNTEAFF	TRBV18	.	TRBJ1-1	.